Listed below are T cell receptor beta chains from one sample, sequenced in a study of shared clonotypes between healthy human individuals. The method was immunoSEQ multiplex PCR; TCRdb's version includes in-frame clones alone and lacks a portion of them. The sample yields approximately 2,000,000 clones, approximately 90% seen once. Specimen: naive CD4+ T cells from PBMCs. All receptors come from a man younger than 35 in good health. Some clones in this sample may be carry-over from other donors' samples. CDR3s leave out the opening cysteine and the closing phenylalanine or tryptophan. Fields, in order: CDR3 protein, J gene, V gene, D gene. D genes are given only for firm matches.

CDR3 protein: ASSPGQGVAYEQY
J gene: TRBJ2-7
V gene: TRBV28
D gene: TRBD1

CDR3 protein: ASSFGTDGGYT
J gene: TRBJ1-2
V gene: TRBV5-1
D gene: TRBD1

CDR3 protein: AGINRGPPLTEAF
J gene: TRBJ1-1
V gene: TRBV6-1
D gene: TRBD1

CDR3 protein: ASSPRGGAASTEAF
J gene: TRBJ1-1
V gene: TRBV9
D gene: -

CDR3 protein: ASSLAGGPNEQF
J gene: TRBJ2-1
V gene: TRBV5-4
D gene: TRBD2

CDR3 protein: ASSVGDRRYGYT
J gene: TRBJ1-2
V gene: TRBV5-6
D gene: -

CDR3 protein: ASSRGLAGLYEQY
J gene: TRBJ2-7
V gene: TRBV14
D gene: TRBD2

CDR3 protein: ASSPRWATNEKLF
J gene: TRBJ1-4
V gene: TRBV4-3
D gene: -

CDR3 protein: ASNQVGHEQY
J gene: TRBJ2-7
V gene: TRBV28
D gene: -

CDR3 protein: ASSPGQGNYGYT
J gene: TRBJ1-2
V gene: TRBV9
D gene: -

CDR3 protein: ASSSTGGAEKLF
J gene: TRBJ1-4
V gene: TRBV5-4
D gene: TRBD1

CDR3 protein: ASSYPPAGSYEQY
J gene: TRBJ2-7
V gene: TRBV6-5
D gene: -

CDR3 protein: ASSLGQGFYEQY
J gene: TRBJ2-7
V gene: TRBV7-9
D gene: -

CDR3 protein: ASSPEIQETQY
J gene: TRBJ2-5
V gene: TRBV5-1
D gene: -

CDR3 protein: ATKMGQANQPQH
J gene: TRBJ1-5
V gene: TRBV19
D gene: -

CDR3 protein: ATSRSTSGSYEQY
J gene: TRBJ2-7
V gene: TRBV15
D gene: TRBD2

CDR3 protein: AATGGGGSPLH
J gene: TRBJ1-6
V gene: TRBV10-3
D gene: TRBD1

CDR3 protein: ASSARGPVGELF
J gene: TRBJ2-2
V gene: TRBV9
D gene: -

CDR3 protein: ASSMGQGLNTEAF
J gene: TRBJ1-1
V gene: TRBV19
D gene: TRBD1

CDR3 protein: ASSVVTVQETQY
J gene: TRBJ2-5
V gene: TRBV6-1
D gene: -

CDR3 protein: ARGRLNTEAF
J gene: TRBJ1-1
V gene: TRBV30
D gene: -

CDR3 protein: AISVSHQDEPQH
J gene: TRBJ1-5
V gene: TRBV10-3
D gene: -

CDR3 protein: ASSLARVSEAF
J gene: TRBJ1-1
V gene: TRBV7-2
D gene: -

CDR3 protein: ASSFPSWRDKNIQY
J gene: TRBJ2-4
V gene: TRBV28
D gene: -

CDR3 protein: ASSYDRANYGYT
J gene: TRBJ1-2
V gene: TRBV2
D gene: TRBD1

CDR3 protein: AIGRTGNYGYT
J gene: TRBJ1-2
V gene: TRBV10-3
D gene: -

CDR3 protein: ASSMTGGSYNEQF
J gene: TRBJ2-1
V gene: TRBV7-6
D gene: TRBD1

CDR3 protein: ASSEVIRGSNQPQH
J gene: TRBJ1-5
V gene: TRBV6-1
D gene: -

CDR3 protein: ATSRDFRGLAGGIGELF
J gene: TRBJ2-2
V gene: TRBV15
D gene: TRBD2

CDR3 protein: ASSLTSGRGEQF
J gene: TRBJ2-1
V gene: TRBV7-2
D gene: TRBD2

CDR3 protein: ASSIVAGPSTDTQY
J gene: TRBJ2-3
V gene: TRBV19
D gene: -

CDR3 protein: ALVGTSGSSYNEQF
J gene: TRBJ2-1
V gene: TRBV28
D gene: TRBD2

CDR3 protein: ASSEEGWSYNEQF
J gene: TRBJ2-1
V gene: TRBV6-1
D gene: -

CDR3 protein: ASRDRGSRDTQY
J gene: TRBJ2-3
V gene: TRBV2
D gene: TRBD1

CDR3 protein: ASSFGTSGRGEQF
J gene: TRBJ2-1
V gene: TRBV27
D gene: TRBD2

CDR3 protein: ASRRGLRGYT
J gene: TRBJ1-2
V gene: TRBV19
D gene: TRBD1

CDR3 protein: ASSLDGGEDEQY
J gene: TRBJ2-7
V gene: TRBV5-1
D gene: -

CDR3 protein: ASKRGQNYGYT
J gene: TRBJ1-2
V gene: TRBV6-1
D gene: -

CDR3 protein: ASSEVQSGNTIY
J gene: TRBJ1-3
V gene: TRBV6-1
D gene: -

CDR3 protein: ASSLKGGAGGYYNEQF
J gene: TRBJ2-1
V gene: TRBV7-9
D gene: TRBD2

CDR3 protein: ASSLWINRSGNTIY
J gene: TRBJ1-3
V gene: TRBV28
D gene: -

CDR3 protein: AWSGQGGQPQH
J gene: TRBJ1-5
V gene: TRBV30
D gene: -

CDR3 protein: ASSKQLQTDTQY
J gene: TRBJ2-3
V gene: TRBV4-3
D gene: -

CDR3 protein: ASSSRDSGANVLT
J gene: TRBJ2-6
V gene: TRBV5-8
D gene: -

CDR3 protein: ASSDRWGAGANVLT
J gene: TRBJ2-6
V gene: TRBV9
D gene: -

CDR3 protein: ASSPGLAAPDTQY
J gene: TRBJ2-3
V gene: TRBV6-5
D gene: TRBD2

CDR3 protein: AWTNGGDDYT
J gene: TRBJ1-2
V gene: TRBV30
D gene: -

CDR3 protein: ASSSTGQHGYT
J gene: TRBJ1-2
V gene: TRBV5-4
D gene: TRBD1

CDR3 protein: ASNPSGYNEQF
J gene: TRBJ2-1
V gene: TRBV6-6
D gene: TRBD2

CDR3 protein: ASSPGTAADQPQH
J gene: TRBJ1-5
V gene: TRBV5-1
D gene: TRBD1

CDR3 protein: ASSLRGSGGEGYNEQF
J gene: TRBJ2-1
V gene: TRBV7-3
D gene: TRBD2

CDR3 protein: ASSLLLRRGVDGYT
J gene: TRBJ1-2
V gene: TRBV28
D gene: -